The TCR beta chain described here comes from a study of cytomegalovirus exposure and HLA in healthy donors. CDR3 length: 17 residues. Trimming pared 6 bases from V and 2 bases from J, leaving 22 bases between. The germline V gene has CDR1 SGHTA and CDR2 FQGNSA. PCR employed 60 Vbeta and 13 Jbeta primers. TCRdb's copy holds only in-frame clones and misses some; the assay was immunoSEQ multiplex PCR. Of about 55,000 clones listed, about 57% were seen once; the top ten hold 12%. The TCR originated in a human donor in good health. The rearrangement uses TRBV7-2 and TRBJ1-2, with D tentatively TRBD1 (6 bases). Sequencing was done on a sample of PBMCs. In DNA, the CDR3 is TGTGCCAGCAGACCTTGGGGGCATTCCGGCCTGAACTATGGCTACACCTTC. Its protein product is CASRPWGHSGLNYGYTF.